This T cell receptor (beta chain) comes out of a study of Graves' ophthalmopathy and Graves' hyperthyroidism. Germline CDR1 MDHEN, CDR2 SYDVKM. After removal of 6 bases from V and 1 base from J, the junction contained 2 bases not matched to a gene. This CDR3 has 15 residues. This clonotype was recorded many times. Amplified material comprised TCR beta CDR3 regions derived from RNA transcripts. A first-round RT-PCR used HTBI primers, followed by a second-round multiplex PCR. TCRdb independently ran MiXCR on the multiplex PCR reads; one entry per CDR3 protein. There are approximately 380,000 distinct CDR3 sequences in the sample; 20% to 25% occur only once, and approximately 3% lies in the top ten.

This clonotype was sampled from a young woman with stable Graves' hyperthyroidism. The V call is TRBV28, the J call TRBJ2-2, with TRBD2 matching 10 bases. The sample was peripheral blood. CDR3 DNA: TGTGCCAGCAGGATAGCGGGAGGGAACACCGGGGAGCTGTTTTTT. Its translation is CASRIAGGNTGELFF.